This T cell receptor beta chain was captured by sequencing in a study of shared clonotypes between healthy human individuals. About the research overall: The composition of the donors was a couple of women and a few men aged 18 to 49. Each donor had three CD4 naive, three CD4 memory, two CD8 naive and one CD8 memory plate. Points from the study as a whole: When compared with the clonotypes that were shared by all four sorted-subset donors, the non-shared clonotypes turned out to have lower generation probabilities. It was observed that 5% to 6.5% of naive CD4 clonotypes were shared across a handful of donors.

Selected positively for CCR7 and CD45RO-negative, naive CD8 cells excluded terminally differentiated effector memory CD45RA+ cells. Produced via immunoSEQ multiplex PCR; TCRdb's table is partial and in-frame only. The sample lists about 2.1 million clones, roughly 91% occurring once. The CDR3 spans 14 residues. V shed 11 bases and J shed 2 bases, with 17 bases lying between them. Germline V CDR1 and CDR2: MNHEY, SVGAGI. Worth noting for this clone: Its antigen remains unknown.

Sequencing was performed on naive CD8+ T cells from PBMCs. This chain links TRBV6-5 with TRBJ2-3; D remains unclear. The sequence was obtained from a man in his late teens or twenties in good health. Some clones in this sample may be carry-over from other donors' samples. As DNA, the CDR3 is TGTGCCGCACCCCCGGCTAACCTCACAGATACGCAGTATTTT. Protein sequence: CAAPPANLTDTQYF.